Listed below are T cell receptor beta chains from one sample, sequenced in a study of blood T cell repertoires in COVID-19. Libraries were prepared by immunoSEQ multiplex PCR; TCRdb keeps only in-frame clonotypes and omits some of them. This sample has about 120,000 clones, with 90% found just once. What was sequenced was peripheral blood. The receptors derive from a woman in her sixties or seventies with COVID-19, enrolled during active disease. Each CDR3 is given with its conserved first and last residue. Fields, in order: V gene, D gene, J gene, clone size, CDR3 protein, CDR3 DNA. A D gene is named only where the DNA matches it firmly. The listing skips clone size in some rows; elsewhere it reads once, few, many or a size class.

TRBV6-5	NA	TRBJ2-6	NA	CASSRRGGANVLTF	TGTGCCAGCAGTCGCCGCGGGGGGGCCAACGTCCTGACTTTC
TRBV4-2	NA	TRBJ1-3	NA	CASSQEAQGRGNTIYF	TGTGCCAGCAGCCAAGAGGCCCAGGGTAGAGGAAACACCATATATTTT
TRBV11-2	NA	TRBJ2-5	NA	CASSLELQETQYF	TGTGCCAGCAGCTTAGAGCTACAAGAGACCCAGTACTTC
TRBV6-5	TRBD1	TRBJ1-1	NA	CASNARTGNTEAFF	TGTGCCAGCAATGCTAGGACAGGGAACACTGAAGCTTTCTTT
TRBV5-1	TRBD1	TRBJ2-7	NA	CASSPGTGSYEQYF	TGCGCCAGCAGCCCCGGGACAGGGTCCTACGAGCAGTACTTC
TRBV19	TRBD1	TRBJ1-2	few	CASSVRDRVDGYTF	TGTGCCAGTAGTGTCCGGGACAGGGTTGATGGCTACACCTTC
TRBV6-5	NA	TRBJ2-3	NA	CASSYLRGPTDTQYF	TGTGCCAGCAGTTACCTCCGAGGGCCCACAGATACGCAGTATTTT
TRBV18	NA	TRBJ1-1	NA	CASSPRGGLMNTEAFF	TGTGCCAGCTCACCACGGGGCGGACTAATGAACACTGAAGCTTTCTTT
TRBV29-1	TRBD1	TRBJ1-1	NA	CSAVKGTGGGEAFF	TGCAGCGCCGTTAAGGGGACAGGGGGAGGTGAAGCTTTCTTT
TRBV18	NA	TRBJ1-1	NA	CASSPHTGHDTEAFF	TGTGCCAGCTCACCACATACAGGCCACGACACTGAAGCTTTCTTT
TRBV7-2	TRBD1	TRBJ1-2	NA	CASRSTGAYGYTF	TGTGCCAGCAGGTCGACAGGGGCCTATGGCTACACCTTC
TRBV6-2/TRBV6-3	TRBD1	TRBJ1-5	NA	CASSYQTGVTNQPQHF	TGTGCCAGCAGTTACCAGACAGGGGTCACCAATCAGCCCCAGCATTTT
TRBV12-3/TRBV12-4	NA	TRBJ1-2	NA	CASSLAGYGYTF	TGTGCCAGCAGCCTCGCGGGCTATGGCTACACCTTC
TRBV5-1	NA	TRBJ2-2	NA	CASSLLRVQGILNTGELFF	TGCGCCAGCAGCTTGCTCCGGGTCCAGGGGATCTTAAACACCGGGGAGCTGTTTTTT